The 10 T cell receptor beta chains below all came from one sample that was sequenced in a study of T cell repertoires in cytomegalovirus infection. TCRdb ran MiXCR on the reads and lists one entry per CDR3 protein. Of 900,000 to 950,000 distinct CDR3 sequences listed, around a third are singletons. Which antigens these TCRs recognize remains unknown. Sequenced material: cultured CD8+ T cells from PBMCs, taken from culture after CMV antigen stimulation. The source is a human donor in good health (CMV status not recorded). Some clones in this sample may be carry-over from other donors' samples.

V is TRBV29-1 and J is TRBJ2-2; no firm D call. Germline loops: CDR1 SQVTM, CDR2 ANQGSEA. V gave up 1 base and J gave up 4 bases, with 7 bases separating them. The CDR3 totals 13 residues. In DNA, the CDR3 is TGCAGCGTTGAAGGGTGGAGCACCGGGGAGCTGTTTTTT. This encodes CSVEGWSTGELFF.

There are a few counts of this clonotype. The rearrangement uses TRBV7-8 and TRBJ1-4, with D unresolved. The CDR3 sequence is 12 residues long. Trimming stripped 6 bases from V and 7 bases from J, with 9 bases between. Germline assignment: CDR1 SGHVS and CDR2 FQNEAQ. CDR3 in DNA: TGTGCCAGCAGGAATCCACTTGAAAAACTGTTTTTT. The encoded protein is CASRNPLEKLFF.

Many counts were recorded for this clonotype. An end of the junction differs from the germline gene, which may be a read error. The rearrangement links TRBV4-2 to TRBJ2-7; TRBD1 might be the D (5 bases). CDR3 length: 14 amino acids. The germline CDR1 and CDR2 sequences are LGHNA and YNFKEQ. CDR3 loop: CASSQERGTYEQYF. CDR3 sequence (DNA): TGCGCCAGCAGCCAAGAAAGGGGAACCTACGAGCAGTACTTC.

The chain combines TRBV20-1 with TRBJ1-2; perhaps TRBD1 as D (6 bases). With 6 bases removed from V and 1 base from J, the gap between germline ends came to 12 bases. This CDR3 contains 13 residues. Germline V gene lookup returns CDR1 DFQATT and CDR2 SNEGSKA (reference sequence). CDR3 sequence (DNA): TGCAGTGCGCCCAGACAGGATAACTATGGCTACACCTTC. This sequence encodes CSAPRQDNYGYTF.

There are many counts of this clonotype. This chain uses TRBV6-1 with TRBJ2-3; perhaps TRBD1 as D (6 bases). The CDR3 is made up of 14 amino acids. Germline CDR1 and CDR2: MNHNS and SASEGT. The V end was cut by 6 bases, the J end by 8 bases, with 18 bases between. CDR3: CASSELGGPPTQYF. DNA for the CDR3: TGTGCCAGCAGCGAGCTAGGGGGTCCTCCTACGCAGTATTTT.

For this clonotype: This clone may be a read error of a much larger clone one base away. The genes are TRBV12-3 or TRBV12-4 and TRBJ1-4, with 9 bases aligning to TRBD1. This CDR3 is 16 amino acids long. The CDR3 loop is CASSSLQGAHNVKLFF. The CDR3 nucleotides read TGTGCCAGCAGTTCATTACAGGGGGCGCACAATGTAAAACTGTTTTTT.

In this sample, this clonotype turned up many times. The chain combines TRBV7-6 with TRBJ1-6; D is possibly TRBD1 (6 bases). Germline assignment: CDR1 SGHVS and CDR2 FNYEAQ. With 5 bases removed from V and 11 bases from J, the gap between germline ends came to 25 bases. The CDR3 has 17 amino acids. CDR3 nucleotide sequence: TGTGCCAGCAGCCAAGAGCACTACGGGCCACAGGGCGCACCCCTCCACTTT. Translation: CASSQEHYGPQGAPLHF.

This clonotype has a handful of counts. V gene TRBV11-1 combines with J gene TRBJ2-1; perhaps D is TRBD1 or TRBD2 (5 bases each). CDR1 and CDR2 from the germline V gene are SGHAT and FQDESV (reference sequence). The CDR3 has 13 amino acids. V lost 9 bases and J 7 bases, leaving 16 bases between the germline ends. DNA of the CDR3: TGTGCCAGTCGTCCTCGAGGGGCAAATGAGCAGTTCTTC. Translation gives CASRPRGANEQFF. Drawing the rest from reference TRBV11-1 and TRBJ2-1, the complete variable domain is EAEVAQSPRYKITEKSQAVAFWCDPISGHATLYWYRQILGQGPELLVQFQDESVVDDSQLPKDRFSAERLKGVDSTLKIQPAELGDSAMYLCASRPRGANEQFFGPGTRLTVL.

The chain combines TRBV29-1 with TRBJ1-2, with TRBD1 matching 8 bases. The CDR3 contains 13 residues. The V and J ends lost 7 bases and 4 bases, in that order; junction bases with no gene match: 8. Germline-derived CDR1 and CDR2 are SQVTM and ANQGSEA. The CDR3 sequence is CSASDREPYGYTF. Written as DNA, the CDR3 is TGCAGCGCCTCGGACAGGGAACCCTATGGCTACACCTTC.

V is TRBV12-5 and J is TRBJ1-2, with D tentatively TRBD1 (5 bases). Germline V lookup: CDR1 LGHNT, CDR2 FRNRAP. Trimming pared 6 bases from V and 3 bases from J, leaving 11 bases between. The CDR3 contains 13 residues. This CDR3 reads CASGTGAYYGYTF. For the CDR3, the DNA is TGTGCTAGTGGGACCGGGGCCTACTATGGCTACACCTTC.